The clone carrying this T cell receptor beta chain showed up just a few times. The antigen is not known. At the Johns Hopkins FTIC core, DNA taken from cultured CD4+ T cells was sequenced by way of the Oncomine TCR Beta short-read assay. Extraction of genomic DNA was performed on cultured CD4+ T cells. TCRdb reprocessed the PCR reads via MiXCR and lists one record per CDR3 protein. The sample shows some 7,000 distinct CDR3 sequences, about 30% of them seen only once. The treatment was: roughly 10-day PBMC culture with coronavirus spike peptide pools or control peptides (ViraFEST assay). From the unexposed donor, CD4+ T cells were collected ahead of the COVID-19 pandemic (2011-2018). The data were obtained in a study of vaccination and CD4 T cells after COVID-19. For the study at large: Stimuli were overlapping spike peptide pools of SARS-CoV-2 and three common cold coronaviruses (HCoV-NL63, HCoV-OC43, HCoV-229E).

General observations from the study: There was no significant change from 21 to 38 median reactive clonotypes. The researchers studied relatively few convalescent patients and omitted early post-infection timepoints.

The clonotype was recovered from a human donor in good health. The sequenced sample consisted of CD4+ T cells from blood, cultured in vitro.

The CDR3 DNA sequence: TGTGCCAGCAGTGAGGGGGCACTTGACACCGGGGAGCTGTTTTTT. Translating it yields CASSEGALDTGELFF. This chain links TRBV6-4 with TRBJ2-2, with D perhaps matching TRBD1 (6 bases). Trimming took off 3 bases at V and 3 bases at J, with 11 bases between the two ends. Germline values: CDR1 MRHNA, CDR2 SNTAGT. This CDR3 spans 15 amino acids.